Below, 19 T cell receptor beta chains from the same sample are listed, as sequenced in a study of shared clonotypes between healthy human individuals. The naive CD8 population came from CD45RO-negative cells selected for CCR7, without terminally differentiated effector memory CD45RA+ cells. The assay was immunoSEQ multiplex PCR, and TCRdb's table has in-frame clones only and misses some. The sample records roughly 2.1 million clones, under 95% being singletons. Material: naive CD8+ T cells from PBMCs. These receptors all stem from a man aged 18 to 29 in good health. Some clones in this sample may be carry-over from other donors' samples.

In DNA form, the CDR3 reads TGTGCCACCAGCAGAGACCGGGGGTGGGAGCTGTTTTTT. Translation gives CATSRDRGWELFF. The chain recombines TRBV15 with TRBJ2-2; a possible D gene is TRBD2 (6 bases). CDR1 is LNHNV, CDR2 YYDKDF, per germline (reference sequence). The CDR3 is 13 residues long. Trimming stripped 0 bases from V and 9 bases from J, with 8 bases between. Full variable domain (missing parts from reference TRBV15 and TRBJ2-2): DAMVIQNPRYQVTQFGKPVTLSCSQTLNHNVMYWYQQKSSQAPKLLFHYYDKDFNNEADTPDNFQSRRPNTSFCFLDIRSPGLGDTAMYLCATSRDRGWELFFGEGSRLTVL.

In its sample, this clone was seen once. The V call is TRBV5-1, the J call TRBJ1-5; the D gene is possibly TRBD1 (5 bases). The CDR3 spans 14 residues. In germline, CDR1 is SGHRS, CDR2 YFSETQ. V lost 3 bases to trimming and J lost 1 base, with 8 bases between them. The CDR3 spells CASSSRDSNQPQHF. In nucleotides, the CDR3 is TGCGCCAGCAGCTCCCGGGACAGCAATCAGCCCCAGCATTTT.

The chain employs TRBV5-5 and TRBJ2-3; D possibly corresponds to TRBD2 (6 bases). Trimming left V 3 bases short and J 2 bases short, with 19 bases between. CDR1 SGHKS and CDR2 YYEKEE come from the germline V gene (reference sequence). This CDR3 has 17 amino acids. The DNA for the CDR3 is TGTGCCAGCAGCTCCCCGATTAGCGGAATGCCCACAGATACGCAGTATTTT. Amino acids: CASSSPISGMPTDTQYF.

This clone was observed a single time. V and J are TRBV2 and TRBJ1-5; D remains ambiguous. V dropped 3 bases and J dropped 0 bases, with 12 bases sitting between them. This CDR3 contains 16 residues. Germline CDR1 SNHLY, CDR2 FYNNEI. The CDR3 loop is CASSEWAVYSNQPQHF. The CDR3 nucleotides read TGTGCCAGCAGTGAGTGGGCAGTCTATAGCAATCAGCCCCAGCATTTT.

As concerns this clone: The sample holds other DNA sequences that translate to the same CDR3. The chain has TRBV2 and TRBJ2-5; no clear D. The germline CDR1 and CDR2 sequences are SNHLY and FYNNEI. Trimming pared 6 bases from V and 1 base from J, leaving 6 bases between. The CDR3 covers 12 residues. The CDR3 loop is CASRAVQETQYF. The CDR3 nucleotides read TGTGCCAGCAGAGCTGTCCAAGAGACCCAGTACTTC.

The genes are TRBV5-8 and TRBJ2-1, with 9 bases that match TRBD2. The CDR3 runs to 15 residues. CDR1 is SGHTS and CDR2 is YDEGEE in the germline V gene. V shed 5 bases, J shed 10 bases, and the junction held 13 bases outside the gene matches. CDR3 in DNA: TGTGCCAGCAGTTTAGGGACTAGCCCCATCACAGAGCAGTTCTTC. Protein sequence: CASSLGTSPITEQFF. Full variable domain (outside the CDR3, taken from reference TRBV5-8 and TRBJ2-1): EAGVTQSPTHLIKTRGQQATLRCSPISGHTSVYWYQQALGLGLQFLLWYDEGEERNRGNFPPRFSGRQFPNYSSELNVNALELEDSALYLCASSLGTSPITEQFFGPGTRLTVL.

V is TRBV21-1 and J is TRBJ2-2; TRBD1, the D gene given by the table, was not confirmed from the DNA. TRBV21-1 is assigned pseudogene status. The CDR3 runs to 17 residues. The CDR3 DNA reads TGTGCCAGCAGCAAAGTTCGAGGACACCCGAACACCGGGGAGCTGTTTTTT. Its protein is CASSKVRGHPNTGELFF.

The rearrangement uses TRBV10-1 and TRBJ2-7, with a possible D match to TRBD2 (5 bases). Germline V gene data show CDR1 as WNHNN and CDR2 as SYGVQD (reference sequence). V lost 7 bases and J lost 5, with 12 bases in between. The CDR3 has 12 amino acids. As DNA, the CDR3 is TGCGCCAGCACCCGTGGAGGAAACGAGCAGTACTTC. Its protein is CASTRGGNEQYF.

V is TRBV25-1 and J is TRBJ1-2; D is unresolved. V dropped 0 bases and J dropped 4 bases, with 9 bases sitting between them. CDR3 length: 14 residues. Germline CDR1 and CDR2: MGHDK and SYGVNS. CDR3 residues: CASSEYGSVYGYTF. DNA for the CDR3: TGTGCCAGCAGTGAATATGGCTCCGTCTATGGCTACACCTTC.

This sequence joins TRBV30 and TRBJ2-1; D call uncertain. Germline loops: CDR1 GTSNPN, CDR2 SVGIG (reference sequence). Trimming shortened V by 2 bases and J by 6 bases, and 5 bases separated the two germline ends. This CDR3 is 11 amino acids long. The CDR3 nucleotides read TGTGCCTGGAGTTTGGTCAATGAGCAGTTCTTC. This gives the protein CAWSLVNEQFF.

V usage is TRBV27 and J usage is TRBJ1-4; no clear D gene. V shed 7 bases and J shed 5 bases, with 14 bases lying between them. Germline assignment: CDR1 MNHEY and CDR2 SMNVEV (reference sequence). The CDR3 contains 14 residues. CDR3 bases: TGTGCCAGCAAGGTGGTGGCGGGAAATGAAAAACTGTTTTTT. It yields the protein CASKVVAGNEKLFF.

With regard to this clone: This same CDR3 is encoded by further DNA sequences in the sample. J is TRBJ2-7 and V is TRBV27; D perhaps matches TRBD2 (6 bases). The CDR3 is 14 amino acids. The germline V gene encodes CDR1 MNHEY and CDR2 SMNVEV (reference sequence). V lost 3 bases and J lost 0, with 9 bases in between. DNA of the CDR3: TGTGCCAGCAGTTTCACCGGGAGCTCCTACGAGCAGTACTTC. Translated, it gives CASSFTGSSYEQYF.

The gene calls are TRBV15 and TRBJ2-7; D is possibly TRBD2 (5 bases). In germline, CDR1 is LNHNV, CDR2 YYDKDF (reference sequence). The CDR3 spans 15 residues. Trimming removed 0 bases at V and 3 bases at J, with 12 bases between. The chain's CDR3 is CATSRERGNYYEQYF. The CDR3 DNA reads TGTGCCACCAGCAGAGAAAGAGGGAACTACTACGAGCAGTACTTC.

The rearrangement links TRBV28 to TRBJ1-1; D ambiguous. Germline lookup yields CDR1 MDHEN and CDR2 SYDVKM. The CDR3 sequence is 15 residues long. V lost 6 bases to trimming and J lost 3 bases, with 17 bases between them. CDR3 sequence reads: CASSLLTDGYTEAFF. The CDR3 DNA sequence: TGTGCCAGCAGCTTACTGACCGACGGATACACTGAAGCTTTCTTT.

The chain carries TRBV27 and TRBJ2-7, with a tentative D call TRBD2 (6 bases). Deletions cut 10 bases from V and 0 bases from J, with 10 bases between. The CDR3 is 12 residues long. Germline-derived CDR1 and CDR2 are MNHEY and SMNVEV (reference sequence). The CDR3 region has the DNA TGTGCCACTCGGGGGACCTCCTACGAGCAGTACTTC. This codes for CATRGTSYEQYF.

CDR3 nucleotide sequence: TGTGCCAGCAGCTTAGCCGGGGGCAGGGATGCAGAAAAACTGTTTTTT. This translates into CASSLAGGRDAEKLFF. The chain combines TRBV7-9 with TRBJ1-4; maybe TRBD1 (6 bases). The CDR3 is 16 amino acids. V lost 0 bases to trimming and J lost 8 bases, with 16 bases between them. Per germline, CDR1 SEHNR and CDR2 FQNEAQ (reference sequence).

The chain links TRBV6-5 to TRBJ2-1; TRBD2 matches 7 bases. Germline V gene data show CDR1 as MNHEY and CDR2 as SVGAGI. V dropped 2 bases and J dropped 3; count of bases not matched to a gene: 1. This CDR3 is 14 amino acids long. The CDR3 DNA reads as TGTGCCAGCAGTTACCGGGAGGTCTACAATGAGCAGTTCTTC. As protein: CASSYREVYNEQFF.

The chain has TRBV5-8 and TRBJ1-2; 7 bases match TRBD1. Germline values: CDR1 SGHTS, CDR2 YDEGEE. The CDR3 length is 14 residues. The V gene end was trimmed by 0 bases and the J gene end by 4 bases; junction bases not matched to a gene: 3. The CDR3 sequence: CASSLGGDSYGYTF. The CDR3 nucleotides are TGTGCCAGCAGCTTGGGAGGGGACAGCTATGGCTACACCTTC.

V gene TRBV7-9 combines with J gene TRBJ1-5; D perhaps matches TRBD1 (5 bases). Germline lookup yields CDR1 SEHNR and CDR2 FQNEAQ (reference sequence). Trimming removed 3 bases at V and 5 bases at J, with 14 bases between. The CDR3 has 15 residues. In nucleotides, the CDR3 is TGTGCCAGCAGCTTGACCCAAGGACATGATCAGCCCCAGCATTTT. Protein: CASSLTQGHDQPQHF.